These 15 T cell receptor beta chains originate from one sample sequenced in a study of human thymus T cells. Here immunoSEQ multiplex PCR was the method, and the copy in TCRdb shows in-frame clones only, minus some. The sample has some 46,000 clones, 94% seen once. The specimen was blood. These receptors were taken from a boy in the first two years of life with a congenital heart defect but otherwise immunologically healthy.

The rearrangement joins TRBV4-2 to TRBJ2-7; TRBD1 matches 9 bases. After removal of 4 bases from V and 2 bases from J, the junction contained 6 bases not matched to a gene. The germline V gene encodes CDR1 LGHNA and CDR2 YNFKEQ. The CDR3 is made up of 15 amino acids. The CDR3 loop reads CASSLWGDRAYEQYF. The CDR3 DNA is TGTGCCAGCAGCCTTTGGGGGGACAGGGCCTACGAGCAGTACTTC.

This chain links TRBV7-6 with TRBJ2-6; maybe TRBD2 (5 bases). V lost 0 bases and J 1 base, leaving 16 bases between the germline ends. The CDR3 loop spans 19 amino acids. Germline V lookup: CDR1 SGHVS, CDR2 FNYEAQ. The DNA of the CDR3 is TGTGCCAGCAGCTTAGCTAAGAGTCGAGCGGTGTCTGGGGCCAACGTCCTGACTTTC. It yields the protein CASSLAKSRAVSGANVLTF.

This clone was counted once. The chain links TRBV4-2 to TRBJ2-3; D unresolved. Germline V gene data show CDR1 as LGHNA and CDR2 as YNFKEQ. V shed 0 bases and J shed 6 bases, with 22 bases lying between them. The CDR3 has 18 amino acids. CDR3 bases: TGTGCCAGCAGCCAAGATCCCTACGCCGCGTTCGTGGGGGATACGCAGTATTTT. Translation gives CASSQDPYAAFVGDTQYF.

Details on this clone: Within the sample, other DNA sequences also encode this same CDR3. The chain combines TRBV28 with TRBJ1-2, with no clear D. Between the trimmed V and J ends, which lost 5 bases and 3 bases, there was a span of 7 bases. CDR1 and CDR2 from the germline V gene are MDHEN and SYDVKM. The CDR3 covers 12 residues. CDR3 region: CASSLGHYGYTF. Here the CDR3 DNA reads TGTGCCAGCAGTCTTGGACACTATGGCTACACCTTC.

The rearrangement uses TRBV27 and TRBJ1-2, with D perhaps TRBD1 (6 bases). Germline V gives CDR1 MNHEY, CDR2 SMNVEV (reference sequence). V lost 2 bases and J lost 3, with 7 bases in between. The CDR3 is made up of 13 amino acids. The CDR3 is CASSLNRDYGYTF. The DNA for the CDR3 is TGTGCCAGCAGTTTAAACAGGGACTATGGCTACACCTTC.

The chain carries TRBV30 and TRBJ1-6; D might be TRBD1 (5 bases). V lost 1 base, J lost 0 bases, and 16 bases lay in between. Germline V CDR1 and CDR2: GTSNPN, SVGIG (reference sequence). The CDR3 spans 18 residues. The CDR3 loop reads CAWSAGRILLSYNSPLHF. CDR3 nucleotides: TGTGCCTGGAGTGCGGGACGGATTTTACTCTCCTATAATTCACCCCTCCACTTT.

The V call is TRBV9, the J call TRBJ1-4; D gene ambiguous. Germline V gene sequence: CDR1 SGDLS, CDR2 YYNGEE. V shed 1 base and J shed 4 bases, with 11 bases lying between them. The CDR3 runs to 15 residues. The CDR3 here is CASSVNAALNEKLFF. Written as DNA, the CDR3 is TGTGCCAGCAGCGTAAACGCGGCCCTTAATGAAAAACTGTTTTTT.

V and J are TRBV6-5 and TRBJ2-7; no reliable D call. Trimming removed 8 bases from V and 3 bases from J, with 14 bases in between. The CDR3 length is 13 residues. The germline gives CDR1 MNHEY, CDR2 SVGAGI. The CDR3 reads CASGPLQNYEQYF. The CDR3 DNA reads TGTGCCAGCGGACCTCTGCAGAACTACGAGCAGTACTTC.

DNA for the CDR3: TGCGCCAGCACCCAGGTCGCCACCTACTATGGCTACACCTTC. Amino acids: CASTQVATYYGYTF. This chain links TRBV10-2 with TRBJ1-2; D call uncertain. In germline, CDR1 is WSHSY, CDR2 SAAADI. CDR3 length: 14 amino acids. The V and J ends lost 7 bases and 3 bases respectively, with 15 bases between them.

This chain uses TRBV6-6 with TRBJ1-3; D remains unclear. Germline CDR1 is MNHNY and CDR2 is SVGAGI (reference sequence). Trimming took 0 bases from V and 4 from J, leaving 10 bases between them. This CDR3 has 15 residues. Here the CDR3 DNA reads TGTGCCAGCAGTTACTCCACCTGGTTCGGAAACACCATATATTTT. This sequence encodes CASSYSTWFGNTIYF.

This clone was counted a single time. The V gene is TRBV5-1, the J gene TRBJ1-1; 7 bases are shared with TRBD1. The V segment lost 4 bases and the J segment 1 base; nucleotides outside the gene matches: 4. Germline V lookup: CDR1 SGHRS, CDR2 YFSETQ. This CDR3 spans 14 amino acids. For the CDR3, the DNA is TGCGCCAGCAGCCTCTGGACAGGGAACACTGAAGCTTTCTTT. It translates to CASSLWTGNTEAFF. Full variable domain (missing parts from reference TRBV5-1 and TRBJ1-1): KAGVTQTPRYLIKTRGQQVTLSCSPISGHRSVSWYQQTPGQGLQFLFEYFSETQRNKGNFPGRFSGRQFSNSRSEMNVSTLELGDSALYLCASSLWTGNTEAFFGQGTRLTVV.

On this clone: Within the sample, other DNA sequences also encode this same CDR3. The chain has TRBV4-3 and TRBJ2-7; D is tentatively TRBD1 or TRBD2 (5 bases each). Germline-derived CDR1 and CDR2 are LGHNA and YSLEER. The length of the CDR3 is 15 residues. Trimming shortened V by 4 bases and J by 2 bases, and 15 bases separated the two germline ends. The CDR3 region is CASSLGWGSPYEQYF. The CDR3 DNA follows: TGCGCCAGCAGCCTGGGGTGGGGGTCACCCTACGAGCAGTACTTC.

The chain links TRBV6-1 to TRBJ1-2; possible D gene TRBD1, 6 bases. The V and J ends lost 7 bases and 4 bases respectively, with 16 bases between them. The CDR3 spans 14 residues. The V gene's germline CDR1 is MNHNS and CDR2 SASEGT. The CDR3 reads CASTPAGDSYGYTF. CDR3 DNA: TGTGCCAGCACCCCGGCAGGGGATAGCTATGGCTACACCTTC.

The chain recombines TRBV28 with TRBJ2-2; no clear D gene. This CDR3 spans 16 amino acids. V shed 1 base and J shed 1 base, with 10 bases lying between them. Germline CDR1 is MDHEN and CDR2 is SYDVKM. The CDR3 region has the DNA TGTGCCAGCAGTTTATATACTCAGGTGAACACCGGGGAGCTGTTTTTT. Protein sequence: CASSLYTQVNTGELFF.

V is TRBV5-1 and J is TRBJ2-5; 11 bases match TRBD1. TRBJ2-7 matches the DNA end more closely, so the J call is doubtful. This CDR3 has 15 amino acids. From germline, CDR1 is SGHRS and CDR2 YFSETQ. CDR3 amino acids: CASSRAGTGGYEQYF. The CDR3 nucleotides read TGCGCCAGCAGCCGGGCGGGGACAGGGGGCTACGAGCAGTACTTC.